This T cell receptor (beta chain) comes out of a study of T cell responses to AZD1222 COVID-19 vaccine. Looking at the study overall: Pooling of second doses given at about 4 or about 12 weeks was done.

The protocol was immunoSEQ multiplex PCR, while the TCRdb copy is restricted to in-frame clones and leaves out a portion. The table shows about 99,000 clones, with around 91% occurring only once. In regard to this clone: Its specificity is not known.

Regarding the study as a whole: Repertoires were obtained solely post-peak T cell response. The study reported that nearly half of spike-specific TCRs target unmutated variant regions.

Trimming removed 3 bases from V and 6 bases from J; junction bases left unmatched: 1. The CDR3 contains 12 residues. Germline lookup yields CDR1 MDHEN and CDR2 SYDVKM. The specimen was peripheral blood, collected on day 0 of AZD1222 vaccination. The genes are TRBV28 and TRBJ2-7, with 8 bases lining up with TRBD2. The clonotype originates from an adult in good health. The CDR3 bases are TGTGCCAGCAGTTTGGCGGGAGGCGAGCAGTACTTC. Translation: CASSLAGGEQYF.